The T cell receptor (beta chain) under discussion was sequenced for a study of blood T cell repertoires in COVID-19. About the study: The United States, Italy and Spain were the sources of the acute and convalescent COVID-19 samples.

Exposed study participants had met a COVID-19 case within 2 weeks before entry. Generated by immunoSEQ multiplex PCR, the TCRdb table keeps only in-frame clones and is missing some. The repertoire consists of 150,000 to 200,000 clones, with 75% to 90% occurring once and the leading ten covering approximately 5.1%. Germline V gene lookup returns CDR1 SGHKS and CDR2 YYEKEE (reference sequence). This CDR3 spans 16 amino acids. V shed 1 base and J 8 bases; nucleotides not matched to a gene: 14. The sequencing input was PBMCs or T cells enriched from blood (not recorded which). The chain carries TRBV5-5 and TRBJ1-2, with 7 bases aligning to TRBD1. This receptor was taken from a man between 65 and 85 years old who had been exposed to COVID-19. The CDR3 here is CASSLPRTGTTLGYTF. The CDR3 DNA reads as TGTGCCAGCAGCTTGCCCCGGACAGGAACCACCTTAGGCTACACCTTC.